One sample yielded the 25 T cell receptor beta chains listed below, sequenced in a study of regulatory T cells in long-lasting Graves disease (dated by TCRdb to 2020 to 2023). Libraries were built with multiplex PCR. TCRdb shows the sequencer as Illumina HiSeq 4000. iRepertoire HTBI primers and Arm-PCR amplification of CDR3 regions were used to construct TCR beta libraries. The public reads were quality trimmed at Q25 with fastp and then assembled into clones with MiXCR by TCRdb, keeping productive beta chains. CDR3 protein duplicates are merged, each entry listing the most common genes and DNA. The table for this sample lists about 420,000 distinct CDR3 sequences; about 15% of them were counted only once. Clones ranked in the top ten supply about 23% of the sample. The time point tag for this specimen amounts to: newly diagnosed GD, antithyroid drugs for less than 3 months. For both TCR sequencing and RNA sequencing, RNA was extracted from PBMCs using TRIzol.

These data are also associated with another study on T cells in Graves' hyperthyroidism and ophthalmopathy.

This material consisted of peripheral blood mononuclear cells (PBMCs), taken at new diagnosis, from a patient treated with antithyroid drugs. Receptor source: a woman aged 18-30 years with Graves disease. Donor details come from another sample of the same person, matched by shared clones.

This clonotype was counted many times. The V call is TRBV6-1, the J call TRBJ1-2, with unresolved D. V was shortened by 7 bases and J by 4 bases, with 19 bases between the two germline ends. The CDR3 consists of 15 residues. Germline V gives CDR1 MNHNS, CDR2 SASEGT. The CDR3 region has the DNA TGTGCCAGCACAAGGACCGACGGAAATACCTATGGCTACACCTTC. Translating it yields CASTRTDGNTYGYTF.

There are many counts of this clonotype. The chain uses TRBV6-1 and TRBJ2-7; a weak D match, TRBD1 (5 bases). This CDR3 region has 15 residues. Trimming pared 2 bases from V and 2 bases from J, leaving 13 bases between. CDR1 and CDR2 (germline): MNHNS, SASEGT. This chain's CDR3 is CASSERVTGPYEQYF. The CDR3 DNA sequence: TGTGCCAGCAGTGAAAGGGTAACAGGTCCCTACGAGCAGTACTTC.

V gene TRBV9 combines with J gene TRBJ2-6; D gene unclear. Per germline, CDR1 SGDLS and CDR2 YYNGEE. The CDR3 consists of 16 residues. V lost 4 bases and J lost 0, with 11 bases in between. The CDR3 DNA reads as TGTGCCAGCAGCCCCGACATCTTCTCTGGGGCCAACGTCCTGACTTTC. Residues: CASSPDIFSGANVLTF.

In its sample, this clonotype was seen a few times. V is TRBV7-3 and J is TRBJ2-1, with TRBD2 matching over 13 bases. After removal of 4 bases from V and 7 bases from J, the junction contained 10 bases not matched to a gene. The CDR3 covers 17 residues. CDR1 SGHTA and CDR2 FQGTGA come from the germline V gene. The CDR3 DNA follows: TGTGCCAGCAGCTCACCCGGGACTAGCGGGGTCGCGAATGAGCAGTTCTTC. Residues: CASSSPGTSGVANEQFF.

This clonotype was seen at least ten times. The chain links TRBV12-3 or TRBV12-4 to TRBJ1-5; no firm D call. Trimming shortened V by 5 bases and J by 2 bases, and 13 bases separated the two germline ends. This CDR3 spans 15 amino acids. CDR3 in DNA: TGTGCCAGCAGTATGGGATTTTGGGGCAATCAGCCCCAGCATTTT. Translated: CASSMGFWGNQPQHF.

The chain recombines TRBV6-1 with TRBJ2-7; D remains unclear. V lost 7 bases and J lost 4, with 8 bases in between. Per the germline V gene, CDR1 is MNHNS and CDR2 is SASEGT. This CDR3 region has 11 residues. CDR3: CASMLGYEQYF. The CDR3 bases are TGTGCCAGCATGCTGGGATACGAGCAGTACTTC.

The sample holds many counts of this clonotype. The V gene is TRBV6-2 or TRBV6-3, the J gene TRBJ2-5; TRBD2 matches at 12 bases. V trimming: 2 bases; J trimming: 1 base; junction bases outside the gene matches: 2. The CDR3 is 16 residues long. CDR1 and CDR2 from the germline V gene are MNHEY and SVGEGT. The CDR3 bases are TGTGCCAGCAGTTACAGGGGACTAGCGGGCCAAGAGACCCAGTACTTC. It codes for CASSYRGLAGQETQYF.

In regard to this clonotype: One end of the junction fails to match germline, which may point to a read error. This chain joins TRBV2 and TRBJ2-1; 8 bases agree with TRBD2. Germline assignment: CDR1 SNHLY and CDR2 FYNNEI. This CDR3 has 11 residues. The DNA of the CDR3 is TGTGCCAGCAGTGAAGCCGGGGCGGGGGGCTTC. It translates to CASSEAGAGGF.

This clonotype came up a few times. A single base separates this from a much larger clone, so it may be a read error. The rearrangement uses TRBV10-1 and TRBJ2-2; no firm D call. Between the trimmed V and J ends, which lost 3 bases and 0 bases, there was a span of 11 bases. CDR1 and CDR2 (germline): WNHNN, SYGVQD (reference sequence). The CDR3 spans 16 residues. DNA of the CDR3: TGCGCCAGCAGTGACTCGGGCAGGACGAACACCGGGGAGCTGTTTTTT. Translated, it gives CASSDSGRTNTGELFF.

The chain recombines TRBV20-1 with TRBJ2-5; the D gene is possibly TRBD2 (7 bases). The J call is in doubt because the DNA end fits TRBJ2-1 better. From germline, CDR1 is DFQATT and CDR2 SNEGSKA (reference sequence). The CDR3 extends over 15 amino acids. CDR3 nucleotide sequence: TGCAGTGCTAGAGATTGGGCGGGGGCCTCCTACGAGCAGTTCTTC. Translation gives CSARDWAGASYEQFF.

This clonotype came up many times. This CDR3 reads CASSLPGLLNEQYF. The CDR3 nucleotides read TGTGCCAGCAGCCTCCCGGGACTACTGAACGAGCAGTACTTC. V is TRBV5-6 and J is TRBJ2-7, with 7 bases that match TRBD2. The germline CDR1 and CDR2 sequences are SGHDT and YYEEEE. This CDR3 is built from 14 residues. V lost 4 bases and J lost 5; bases outside the gene matches: 9.

This clonotype was found a few times. The V gene is TRBV5-1, the J gene TRBJ1-1; 7 bases map to TRBD1. The CDR3 is made up of 15 amino acids. Trimming removed 4 bases from V and 4 bases from J; junction bases left unmatched: 10. The germline CDR1 and CDR2 sequences are SGHRS and YFSETQ. The CDR3 coding sequence is TGCGCCAGCAGCCTCGGACAGGCATTCAGCACTGAAGCTTTCTTT. Protein product: CASSLGQAFSTEAFF.

The CDR3 spells CASTSSTGGYQPQHF. CDR3 in DNA: TGTGCCAGTACCTCCTCGACAGGGGGGTATCAGCCCCAGCATTTT. The J gene is TRBJ1-5, the V gene TRBV19, with TRBD1 matching over 9 bases. V was pared by 7 bases and J by 5 bases, with 9 bases of the junction left unmatched. CDR1 and CDR2 from the germline V gene are LNHDA and SQIVND (reference sequence). This CDR3 contains 15 residues.

Comments on this clonotype: A much larger clone lies one base from this, so it may be a read error. This chain links TRBV12-3 or TRBV12-4 with TRBJ2-1; the match to TRBD2 covers 8 bases. V lost 6 bases, J lost 9 bases, and 13 bases stayed unmatched. The CDR3 contains 15 residues. The CDR3 bases are TGTGCCAGCAGACTCGGGACTAGGAAGGATAGTGAGCAGTTCTTC. Protein: CASRLGTRKDSEQFF.

This clonotype occurred once. The rearrangement uses TRBV4-1 and TRBJ1-4, with D possibly TRBD1 on 5 matching bases. Germline loops: CDR1 MGHRA, CDR2 YSYEKL. The CDR3 has 15 residues. The V end was cut by 2 bases, the J end by 11 bases, with 18 bases between. DNA of the CDR3: TGCGCCAGCAGCCAAACCGGGGAGGGGTTTGATAAACTGTTTTTT. As protein: CASSQTGEGFDKLFF.

This clonotype was observed at least ten times. The V call is TRBV29-1, the J call TRBJ2-7; 8 bases match TRBD1. Per the germline V gene, CDR1 is SQVTM and CDR2 is ANQGSEA. This CDR3 is built from 15 residues. Trimming cost V 0 bases and J 7 bases; bases outside gene matches: 11. The CDR3 nucleotides are TGCAGCGTTGAAGAATTCGGACAGGGAACAGGAGAGCAGTACTTC. Translating gives CSVEEFGQGTGEQYF.

Turning to this clonotype: A read error may explain this, as a much larger clone is one base away. The chain recombines TRBV6-1 with TRBJ2-7, with 12 bases that match TRBD2. The CDR3 sequence is 16 residues long. Germline trimming cut 3 bases from V and 2 bases from J; bases unmatched to any gene: 5. The germline CDR1 and CDR2 sequences are MNHNS and SASEGT. The CDR3 DNA reads as TGTGCCAGCAGTGAGGGGAGGACTAGCGGGACCTACGAGCAGTACTTC. Protein product: CASSEGRTSGTYEQYF.

The sample holds many counts of this clonotype. V gene TRBV20-1 combines with J gene TRBJ2-7, with a tentative D call TRBD1 (5 bases). CDR3 length: 14 residues. Germline lookup yields CDR1 DFQATT and CDR2 SNEGSKA (reference sequence). V dropped 4 bases and J dropped 2 bases, with 15 bases sitting between them. The CDR3 bases are TGCAGTGCTACTAGACAGAGTCCCACCTACGAGCAGTACTTC. Encoded protein: CSATRQSPTYEQYF.

The chain uses TRBV4-1 and TRBJ1-5; 7 nucleotides align to TRBD1. Germline loops: CDR1 MGHRA, CDR2 YSYEKL. Losses at the gene ends were 0 bases for V and 6 bases for J; bases not matched to a gene: 11. The CDR3 runs to 17 residues. This CDR3 is CASSQDLVRGLGQPQHF. In nucleotides, the CDR3 is TGCGCCAGCAGCCAAGATCTCGTTAGGGGGCTCGGTCAGCCCCAGCATTTT.

Ten or more counts support this clonotype. The chain employs TRBV15 and TRBJ2-7, with 10 bases aligning to TRBD2. Looked up from germline, CDR1 is LNHNV and CDR2 is YYDKDF (reference sequence). The CDR3 covers 12 residues. V lost 3 bases, J lost 12 bases, and 5 bases stayed unmatched. The CDR3: CATSRLAGALYF. CDR3 DNA sequence: TGTGCCACCAGCAGGCTAGCGGGAGCTCTGTACTTC.

The chain has TRBV7-9 and TRBJ2-7; D possibly matches TRBD1 or TRBD2 (5 bases each). V dropped 1 base and J dropped 2 bases, with 9 bases sitting between them. The CDR3 is made up of 14 amino acids. The germline CDR1 and CDR2 sequences are SEHNR and FQNEAQ (reference sequence). CDR3 in amino acids: CASSLGGNPYEQYF. The CDR3 DNA reads TGTGCCAGCAGCTTAGGGGGGAATCCCTACGAGCAGTACTTC. Drawing the rest from reference TRBV7-9 and TRBJ2-7, the complete variable domain is DTGVSQNPRHKITKRGQNVTFRCDPISEHNRLYWYRQTLGQGPEFLTYFQNEAQLEKSRLLSDRFSAERPKGSFSTLEIQRTEQGDSAMYLCASSLGGNPYEQYFGPGTRLTVT.

With respect to this clonotype: A much larger clonotype is one base distant, so this may be a read error. V is TRBV20-1 and J is TRBJ2-1, with TRBD2 matching over 7 bases. The CDR3 consists of 12 residues. The germline V gene has CDR1 DFQATT and CDR2 SNEGSKA (reference sequence). V shed 2 bases, J shed 10 bases, and the junction held 5 bases outside the gene matches. The chain's CDR3 is CSARLAAYEQFF. DNA for the CDR3: TGCAGTGCTAGACTAGCGGCCTACGAGCAGTTCTTC.

The V gene is TRBV6-1, the J gene TRBJ1-6; D unresolved. The CDR3 consists of 13 residues. V lost 6 bases to trimming and J lost 10 bases, with 13 bases between them. Germline CDR1 reads MNHNS; CDR2 reads SASEGT. The CDR3, as DNA: TGTGCCAGCAGGGACGAGGGTTACTCACCCCTCCACTTT. Protein: CASRDEGYSPLHF.

The chain has TRBV15 and TRBJ2-3, with D perhaps matching TRBD2 (6 bases). CDR3 length: 16 residues. V lost 2 bases, J lost 1 base, and 13 bases lay in between. Germline V gene sequence: CDR1 LNHNV, CDR2 YYDKDF (reference sequence). CDR3 protein: CATSRFTGAGTDTQYF. DNA for the CDR3: TGTGCCACCAGCAGATTTACGGGAGCGGGCACAGATACGCAGTATTTT.

The V and J genes are TRBV19 and TRBJ1-5; D call uncertain. The V gene's germline CDR1 is LNHDA and CDR2 SQIVND (reference sequence). The CDR3 covers 14 residues. Trimming cost V 2 bases and J 2 bases, with 7 bases left between them. DNA of the CDR3: TGTGCCAGTAGTATACCCGGGGGCAATCAGCCCCAGCATTTT. It encodes CASSIPGGNQPQHF.